What follows are 5 T cell receptor beta chains derived from one specimen sequenced in a study of T cells after yellow fever vaccination. TCRdb re-analysed the 5' RACE reads in MiXCR, keeping a single row per CDR3 protein. This table has a few hundred thousand distinct CDR3 sequences, more than 9% appearing once. The sequenced sample was PBMCs, obtained on the day of the first yellow fever vaccination. All receptors come from a man aged 18 to 29 who received the YFV17D yellow fever vaccine.

This clonotype was seen just once. J is TRBJ2-3 and V is TRBV7-6; D may be TRBD1 (6 bases). This CDR3 has 15 amino acids. Germline CDR1 reads SGHVS; CDR2 reads FNYEAQ. The germline V and J ends were trimmed by 5 bases and 4 bases, with 16 bases remaining between them. CDR3 bases: TGTGCCAGCAGCCTCACAGGGTACTCGGCAGATACGCAGTATTTT. Encoded protein: CASSLTGYSADTQYF.

This clonotype was counted a few times. J is TRBJ1-2 and V is TRBV18; 8 bases agree with TRBD1. V trimming: 6 bases; J trimming: 3 bases; junction bases outside the gene matches: 9. The CDR3 has 15 amino acids. The germline V gene encodes CDR1 KGHSH and CDR2 LQKENI. The CDR3 bases are TGTGCCAGCTCTCTAAGGTCAGGGGGCGACTATGGCTACACCTTC. This codes for CASSLRSGGDYGYTF. Full variable domain (rest looked up from reference TRBV18 and TRBJ1-2): NAGVMQNPRHLVRRRGQEARLRCSPMKGHSHVYWYRQLPEEGLKFMVYLQKENIIDESGMPKERFSAEFPKEGPSILRIQQVVRGDSAAYFCASSLRSGGDYGYTFGSGTRLTVV.

This chain joins TRBV5-4 and TRBJ2-7, with 9 bases aligning to TRBD1. The CDR3 has 15 residues. Germline V gene lookup returns CDR1 SGHNT and CDR2 YYREEE (reference sequence). V was clipped by 4 bases and J by 6 bases; unmatched bases: 11. CDR3 in amino acids: CASSLSGTGFSEQYF. The CDR3 nucleotides are TGTGCCAGCAGCCTTTCCGGGACAGGGTTTTCCGAGCAGTACTTC.

Worth noting for this clonotype: Sequence at one end of the junction differs from germline and may be a read error. This chain joins TRBV4-3 and TRBJ1-2, with TRBD1 matching over 8 bases. The germline V gene encodes CDR1 LGHNA and CDR2 YSLEER. This CDR3 region has 16 residues. In nucleotides, the CDR3 is TGCGCCAGCAGCCCCGGGACAGGATCCCATTACTACGGCTACACCTTC. This encodes CASSPGTGSHYYGYTF.

This chain joins TRBV11-2 and TRBJ2-5; D call uncertain. Trimming shortened V by 6 bases and J by 2 bases, and 7 bases separated the two germline ends. Germline-derived CDR1 and CDR2 are SGHAT and FQNNGV. The CDR3 contains 12 residues. The CDR3 DNA is TGTGCCAGCAGGGAAACGCAAGAGACCCAGTACTTC. This encodes CASRETQETQYF. The full variable domain, in which reference TRBV11-2 and TRBJ2-5 provide the parts outside the CDR3, is EAGVAQSPRYKIIEKRQSVAFWCNPISGHATLYWYQQILGQGPKLLIQFQNNGVVDDSQLPKDRFSAERLKGVDSTLKIQPAKLEDSAVYLCASRETQETQYFGPGTRLLVL.